These T cell receptor beta chains were read from a single sample in a study of T cell repertoires in cytomegalovirus infection. Each CDR3 protein gets one entry after TCRdb re-called the reads with MiXCR. Of a few hundred thousand distinct CDR3 sequences in the sample, roughly 42% were seen once. These receptors have no identified antigens. Here the sequenced sample was cultured PBMCs, taken from culture after CMV antigen stimulation. Receptor source: a human donor in good health (CMV status not recorded). Some clones in this sample may be carry-over from other donors' samples. The CDR3 runs from the conserved cysteine through the conserved F or W. Each record gives: clone size, D gene, J gene, V gene, CDR3 protein, CDR3 DNA. D genes are given only for firm matches. Rows may omit the clone size; those that give it use once, few, many or a size class.

-	TRBD1	TRBJ2-7	TRBV7-8	CASSSRQGQRQYF	TGTGCCAGCAGCTCCCGACAGGGGCAAAGGCAGTACTTC
-	TRBD1	TRBJ2-5	TRBV5-1	CASSETVGTVQETQYF	TGCGCCAGCAGCGAGACCGTTGGGACAGTCCAAGAGACCCAGTACTTC
-	TRBD2	TRBJ2-2	TRBV7-2	CASSFGSGGIAGELFF	TGTGCCAGCAGCTTCGGTAGCGGGGGGATAGCCGGGGAGCTGTTTTTT
-	TRBD2	TRBJ2-1	TRBV6-2/TRBV6-3	CASSRGGVAGYNEQFF	TGTGCCAGCAGTCGAGGGGGGGTAGCGGGGTACAATGAGCAGTTCTTC
-	-	TRBJ1-4	TRBV7-6	CASAPGAGTNEKLFF	TGTGCCAGCGCCCCGGGGGCAGGAACTAATGAAAAACTGTTTTTT
-	-	TRBJ1-6	TRBV7-2	CASSLFGDHNSPLHF	TGTGCCAGCAGCTTATTCGGGGATCATAATTCACCCCTCCACTTT
-	TRBD1	TRBJ1-3	TRBV20-1	CSGRGGAGNTIYF	TGCAGTGGAAGAGGGGGCGCGGGAAACACCATATATTTT
-	TRBD1	TRBJ2-7	TRBV7-8	CASSLGQPTYEQYF	TGTGCCAGCAGCTTGGGACAGCCGACCTACGAGCAGTACTTC
-	-	TRBJ2-7	TRBV11-2	CASSLVHGGAYEQYF	TGTGCCAGCAGCTTAGTTCATGGCGGAGCCTACGAGCAGTACTTC
-	-	TRBJ1-1	TRBV4-2	CASSRQTGRGMNTEAFF	TGTGCCAGCAGCCGACAGACAGGCAGGGGAATGAACACTGAAGCTTTCTTT
few	-	TRBJ2-6	TRBV27	CASSSGRMAGANVLTF	TGTGCCAGCAGTTCTGGGAGGATGGCTGGGGCCAACGTCCTGACTTTC
many	TRBD2	TRBJ2-1	TRBV7-2	CASTPRAGYNEQFF	TGTGCCAGCACCCCGCGAGCGGGGTACAATGAGCAGTTCTTC
-	-	TRBJ2-3	TRBV4-2	CASAFSTDTQYF	TGTGCCAGCGCTTTTAGCACAGATACGCAGTATTTT
few	-	TRBJ2-1	TRBV7-2	CASSFRSGYEQFF	TGTGCCAGCAGCTTTCGGTCTGGCTATGAGCAGTTCTTC
few	TRBD2	TRBJ2-1	TRBV7-2	CASSLVASGNNEQFF	TGTGCCAGCAGCTTAGTTGCTAGCGGGAACAATGAGCAGTTCTTC
few	TRBD1	TRBJ2-7	TRBV2	CASSGLPGQGGIHEQYF	TGTGCCAGCAGTGGTCTACCGGGACAGGGGGGGATACACGAGCAGTACTTC